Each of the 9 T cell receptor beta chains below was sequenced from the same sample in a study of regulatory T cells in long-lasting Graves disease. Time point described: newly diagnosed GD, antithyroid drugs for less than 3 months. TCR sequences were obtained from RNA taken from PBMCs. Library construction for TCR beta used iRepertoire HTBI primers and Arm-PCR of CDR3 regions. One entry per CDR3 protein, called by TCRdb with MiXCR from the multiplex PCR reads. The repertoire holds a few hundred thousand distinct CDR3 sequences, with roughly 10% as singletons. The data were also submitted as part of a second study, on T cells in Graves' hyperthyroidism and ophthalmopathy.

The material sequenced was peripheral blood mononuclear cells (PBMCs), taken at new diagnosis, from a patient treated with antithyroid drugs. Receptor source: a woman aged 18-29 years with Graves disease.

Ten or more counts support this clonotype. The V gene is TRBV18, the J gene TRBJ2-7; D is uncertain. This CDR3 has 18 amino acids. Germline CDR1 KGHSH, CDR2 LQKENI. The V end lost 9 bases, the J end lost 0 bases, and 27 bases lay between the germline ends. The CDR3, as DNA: TGTGCCAGTCGCCCTCCCCCCCGTCCCCCCGGCAACTCCTACGAGCAGTACTTC. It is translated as CASRPPPRPPGNSYEQYF.

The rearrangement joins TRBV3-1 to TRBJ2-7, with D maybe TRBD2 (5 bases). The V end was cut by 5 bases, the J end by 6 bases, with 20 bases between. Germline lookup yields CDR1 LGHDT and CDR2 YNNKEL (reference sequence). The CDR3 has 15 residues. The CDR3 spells CASSGSDTVGREQYF. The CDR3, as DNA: TGTGCCAGCAGCGGGAGCGATACGGTTGGCCGCGAGCAGTACTTC.

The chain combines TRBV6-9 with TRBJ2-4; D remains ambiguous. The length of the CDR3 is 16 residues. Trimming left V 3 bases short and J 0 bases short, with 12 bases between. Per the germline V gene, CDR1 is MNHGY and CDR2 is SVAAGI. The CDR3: CASSYSGSLAKNIQYF. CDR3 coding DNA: TGTGCCAGCAGTTACTCTGGCAGCCTAGCCAAAAACATTCAGTACTTC.

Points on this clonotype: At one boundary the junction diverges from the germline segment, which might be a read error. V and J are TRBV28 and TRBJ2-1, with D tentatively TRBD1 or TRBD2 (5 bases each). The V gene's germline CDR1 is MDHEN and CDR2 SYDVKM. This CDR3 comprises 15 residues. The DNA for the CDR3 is TGTGCCAGCAGTAAAGACGGGGCGATCCGAAATGAGCAGTCCTTC. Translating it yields CASSKDGAIRNEQSF.

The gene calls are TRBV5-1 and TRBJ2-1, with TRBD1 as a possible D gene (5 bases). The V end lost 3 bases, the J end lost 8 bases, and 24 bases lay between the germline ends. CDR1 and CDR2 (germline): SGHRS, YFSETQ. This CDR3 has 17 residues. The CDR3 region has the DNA TGCGCCAGCAGCTCCCAGGGCCCGAACCTACGTAGAGATGAGCAGTTCTTC. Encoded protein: CASSSQGPNLRRDEQFF.

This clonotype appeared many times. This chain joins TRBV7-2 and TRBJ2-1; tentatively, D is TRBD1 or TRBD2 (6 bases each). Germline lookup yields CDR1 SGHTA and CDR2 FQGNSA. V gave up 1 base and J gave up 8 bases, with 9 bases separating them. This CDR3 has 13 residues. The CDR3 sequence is CASSLVRGDEQFF. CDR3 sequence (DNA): TGTGCCAGCAGCTTAGTTAGGGGGGATGAGCAGTTCTTC.

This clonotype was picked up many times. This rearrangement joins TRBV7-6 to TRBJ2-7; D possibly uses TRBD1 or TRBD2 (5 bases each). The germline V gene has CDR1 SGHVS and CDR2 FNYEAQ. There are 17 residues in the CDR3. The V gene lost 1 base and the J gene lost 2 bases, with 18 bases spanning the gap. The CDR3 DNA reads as TGTGCCAGCAGCTTAGTATTCGTGGGACCGAGGGCCTACGAGCAGTACTTC. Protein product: CASSLVFVGPRAYEQYF.

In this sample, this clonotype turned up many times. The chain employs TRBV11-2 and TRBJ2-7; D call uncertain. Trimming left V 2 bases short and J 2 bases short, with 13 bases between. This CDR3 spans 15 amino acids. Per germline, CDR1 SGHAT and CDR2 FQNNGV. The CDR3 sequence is CASSLISRSAYEQYF. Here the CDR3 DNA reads TGTGCCAGCAGCTTAATATCTAGAAGCGCCTACGAGCAGTACTTC.

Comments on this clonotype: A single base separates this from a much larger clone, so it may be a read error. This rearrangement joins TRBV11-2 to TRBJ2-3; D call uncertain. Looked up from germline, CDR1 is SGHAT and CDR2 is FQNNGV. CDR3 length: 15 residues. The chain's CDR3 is CASSFIRVRTDTLYF. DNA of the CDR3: TGTGCCAGCAGCTTCATACGGGTGCGCACAGATACGCTGTATTTT.